This T cell receptor beta chain appears in the sequencing data of a study of metastatic and nonmetastatic thyroid tumors. At the level of the study: Malignant and benign thyroid patients had repertoires compared in peripheral blood and tumor or nodule tissue. Study results and limitations: Significantly greater TCR beta diversity was reportedly found in malignant thyroid tumors than in benign nodules (in blood and tumor).

Original methodology: Built for papillary thyroid cancer, a distant-metastasis classifier drew on CDR3 differences across clinicopathological groups. TCRdb re-called clones via MiXCR from the PCR reads. TCRdb's processing, not the study's, gives the V and J calls here. Among around 20,000 clones listed, 22% were seen once. Points on this clone: As yet, its antigen is unknown.

Each patient went into thyroid surgery without having received any treatment. The germline gives CDR1 MNHNS, CDR2 SASEGT. This CDR3 region has 16 residues. J was trimmed by 4 bases and V by 5 bases; bases with no gene match: 9. The sample was adjacent normal tissue. The sequence derives from a female donor with papillary thyroid cancer or a benign thyroid nodule (not recorded which). Some clones in this sample may be carry-over from other donors' samples. The J gene is TRBJ1-3, the V gene TRBV6-1; TRBD1 matches at 9 bases. The CDR3: CASSSGTGTTGNTIYF. CDR3 in DNA: TGTGCCAGCAGTTCCGGGACAGGGACTACCGGAAACACCATATATTTT.